The 10 T cell receptor beta chains below all came from one sample that was sequenced in a study of blood T cell repertoires in COVID-19 (TCRdb year 2020). Libraries were prepared through the immunoSEQ multiplex PCR assay. Imported from immuneACCESS, the table was reduced by TCRdb to in-frame sequences with V and J called. These copies leave out some clones; in studies compared against another copy, an unresolved V gene accounts for under half, and the cause of the remainder is not known. The sample table holds about 63,000 clones, of which approximately 79% were seen once. Of the sample, more than 25% is held by the ten largest clones. Sample: peripheral blood. These receptors came from a human donor in a cohort sampled during active COVID-19.

This clone is a singleton in its sample. The chain is built from TRBV28 and TRBJ1-2; 8 positions match TRBD1. The CDR3 sequence is 13 residues long. V dropped 5 bases and J dropped 8; count of bases not matched to a gene: 7. Germline loops: CDR1 MDHEN, CDR2 SYDVKM. The CDR3 sequence is CASSTRTGLGYTF. CDR3 nucleotide sequence: TGTGCCAGCAGTACCCGGACAGGGCTCGGCTACACCTTC.

This clone was detected only a few times. This chain uses TRBV9 with TRBJ1-3, with 8 bases lining up with TRBD1. Germline V CDR1 and CDR2: SGDLS, YYNGEE. Germline trimming cut 3 bases from V and 4 bases from J; bases unmatched to any gene: 0. There are 13 residues in the CDR3. CDR3 sequence (DNA): TGTGCCAGCAGCGGGACAGGGGGAAACACCATATATTTT. It translates to CASSGTGGNTIYF.

The sample holds a few counts of this clone. V is TRBV4-3 and J is TRBJ2-6; D is uncertain. The CDR3 covers 18 residues. The germline V gene has CDR1 LGHNA and CDR2 YSLEER. The V end lost 0 bases, the J end lost 0 bases, and 12 bases lay between the germline ends. CDR3 amino acids: CASSQDLGSSSGANVLTF. CDR3 in DNA: TGCGCCAGCAGCCAAGATCTGGGCAGTTCCTCTGGGGCCAACGTCCTGACTTTC.

The chain combines TRBV28 with TRBJ2-1; 10 bases map to TRBD2. Germline V gives CDR1 MDHEN, CDR2 SYDVKM. The V and J ends lost 3 bases and 6 bases, in that order; junction bases with no gene match: 11. The CDR3 consists of 17 residues. CDR3 protein: CASSFFARLAGLNEQFF. CDR3 DNA sequence: TGTGCCAGCAGTTTTTTCGCGCGACTAGCGGGCCTCAATGAGCAGTTCTTC.

The gene calls are TRBV9 and TRBJ1-5, with TRBD1 as a possible D gene (6 bases). This CDR3 has 14 amino acids. The V and J ends lost 3 bases and 8 bases respectively, with 15 bases between them. CDR1 and CDR2 (germline): SGDLS, YYNGEE. In DNA, the CDR3 is TGTGCCAGCAGCGCCGCAGGGGTGGGTAAGCCCCAGCATTTT. Translation: CASSAAGVGKPQHF.

V gene TRBV7-8 combines with J gene TRBJ2-7; D may be TRBD1 (5 bases). The germline V gene has CDR1 SGHVS and CDR2 FQNEAQ. This CDR3 is 13 amino acids long. V lost 0 bases and J 2 bases, leaving 5 bases between the germline ends. The CDR3 DNA follows: TGTGCCAGCAGCTTAGCGGACACCTACGAGCAGTACTTC. Translated: CASSLADTYEQYF.

The chain links TRBV11-3 to TRBJ2-7, with 8 positions matching TRBD2. The ends lost 5 bases at V and 5 bases at J; junction bases unmatched: 8. The germline gives CDR1 SGHNT, CDR2 YENEEA. This CDR3 region has 14 residues. This CDR3 is CASSRLSGRDEQYF. The CDR3 DNA reads as TGTGCCAGCAGCCGGTTGAGCGGGAGAGACGAGCAGTACTTC.

V is TRBV19 and J is TRBJ1-1; 7 positions match TRBD1. Germline V lookup: CDR1 LNHDA, CDR2 SQIVND (reference sequence). Germline trimming cut 6 bases from V and 1 base from J; bases unmatched to any gene: 8. The CDR3 spans 15 residues. The CDR3 region has the DNA TGTGCCAGTAGCCCTCGGCGGACAGGGAACACTGAAGCTTTCTTT. As protein: CASSPRRTGNTEAFF.

V usage is TRBV5-1 and J usage is TRBJ2-5, with 7 nucleotides matching TRBD2. CDR1 SGHRS and CDR2 YFSETQ come from the germline V gene. The CDR3 has 15 residues. Germline trimming cut 7 bases from V and 3 bases from J; bases unmatched to any gene: 12. The CDR3 region is CASAASSGTKETQYF. CDR3 sequence (DNA): TGCGCCAGCGCCGCCTCTAGCGGCACTAAAGAGACCCAGTACTTC.

V is TRBV5-6 and J is TRBJ2-1; 10 positions agree with TRBD2. Germline CDR1 is SGHDT and CDR2 is YYEEEE. The J segment lost 4 bases and the V segment lost 4 bases, leaving 5 bases of the junction unmatched. The CDR3 has 15 residues. In DNA form, the CDR3 reads TGTGCCAGCAGCCTAGGACTAGCGGTGTACAATGAGCAGTTCTTC. Translating it yields CASSLGLAVYNEQFF.